The T cell receptor beta chain described here comes from a study of shared clonotypes between healthy human individuals. Overall study findings and caveats: Only blood was sampled; tissue repertoires likely differ.

Deep-level assay runs were performed. Over several immunoSEQ plates, each subset's genomic DNA was distributed in even portions. Only in-frame clones appear in the TCRdb table, and some are missing; sequencing was by immunoSEQ multiplex PCR. The repertoire holds about 470,000 clones, with roughly three quarters as singletons. Notes on this clone: The antigen remains undetermined.

Germline V lookup: CDR1 SNHLY, CDR2 FYNNEI. Trimming left V 7 bases short and J 0 bases short, with 18 bases between. The length of the CDR3 is 16 residues. V is TRBV2 and J is TRBJ1-2; the D gene is possibly TRBD1 (6 bases). Sequencing input: PBMCs. This TCR was recovered from a woman aged 40 to 50 in good health. Some clones in this sample may be carry-over from other donors' samples. The CDR3: CASNGQFWQTNYGYTF. The CDR3 DNA sequence: TGTGCCAGCAATGGACAGTTCTGGCAAACTAACTATGGCTACACCTTC.